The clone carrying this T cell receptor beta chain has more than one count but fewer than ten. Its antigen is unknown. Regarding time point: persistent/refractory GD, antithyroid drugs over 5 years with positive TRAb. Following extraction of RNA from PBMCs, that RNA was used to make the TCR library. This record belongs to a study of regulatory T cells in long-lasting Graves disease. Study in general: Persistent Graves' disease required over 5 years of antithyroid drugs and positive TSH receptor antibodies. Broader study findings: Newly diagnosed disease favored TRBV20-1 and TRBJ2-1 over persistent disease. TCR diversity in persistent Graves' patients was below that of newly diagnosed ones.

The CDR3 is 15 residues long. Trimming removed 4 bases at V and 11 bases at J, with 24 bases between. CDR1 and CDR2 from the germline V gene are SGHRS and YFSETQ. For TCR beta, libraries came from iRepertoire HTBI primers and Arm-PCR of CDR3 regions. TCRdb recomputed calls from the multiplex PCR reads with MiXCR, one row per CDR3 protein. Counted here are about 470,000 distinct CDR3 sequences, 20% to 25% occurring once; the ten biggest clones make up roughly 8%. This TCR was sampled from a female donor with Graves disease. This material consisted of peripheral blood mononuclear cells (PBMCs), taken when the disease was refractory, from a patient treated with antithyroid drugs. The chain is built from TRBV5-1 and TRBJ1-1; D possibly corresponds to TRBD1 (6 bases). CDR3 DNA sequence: TGCGCCAGCAGCCCCTCCGGGACACGCGGCCTGAGCGCTTTCTTT. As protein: CASSPSGTRGLSAFF.